This T cell receptor (beta chain) was identified in a study of cytomegalovirus exposure and HLA in healthy donors. General study points: In a later analysis, HLA-C alleles had the fewest associated TCRs, DRB1 alleles the most. Sequencing artifact likely explains a cluster of highly shared sequence variants.

As regards this clone: Its antigen is unidentified.

PCR used 60 Vbeta primers and 13 Jbeta primers. Authors' analysis steps: Later analysis identified roughly 84 million unique TCR beta chains, around 10 million shared. Data came from immunoSEQ multiplex PCR; TCRdb stores just in-frame clones and leaves some out. V and J calls and clone size are given by that table; D and trimming were obtained from the DNA. Here the sample spans under 200,000 clones, over 9.5% being singletons. Deletions cut 6 bases from V and 0 bases from J, with 9 bases between. CDR1 and CDR2 from the germline V gene are MNHNS and SASEGT. The length of the CDR3 is 15 residues. This TCR derives from a middle-aged man in good health and CMV-seropositive. Material for sequencing was PBMCs. J is TRBJ1-6 and V is TRBV6-1; D is ambiguous. The CDR3 bases are TGTGCCAGCAGGCTATGGAGCTCCTATAATTCACCCCTCCACTTT. It codes for CASRLWSSYNSPLHF.